This TCR beta chain was identified in a study of spatial heterogeneity in lung cancer. Study-wide context: Fewer alpha-chain than beta-chain sequences were consistently detected. Counts of TCR transcripts in tumor regions tracked strongly with a T cell module score that came from matched bulk RNA-seq.

MiXCR was run by TCRdb on the 5' RACE reads, yielding one entry per CDR3 protein. The sample includes about 9,500 distinct CDR3 sequences, 7.5% to 9.5% seen only once; the top ten take 9.5% to 15%. The germline V gene has CDR1 MDHEN and CDR2 SYDVKM. V lost 7 bases, J lost 8 bases, and 12 bases stayed unmatched. The CDR3 is made up of 15 amino acids. This clonotype qualifies as medium-sized. Its target is unknown. Time point described: sample taken at primary tumor resection. No cells were sorted before sequencing. The whole RNA sequenced was extracted from tumor, nontumor lung or frozen PBMC. Study results and limitations: Expanded intratumoral alpha and beta TCR counts tracked tumor mutation counts.

Here the sequenced sample was lung tumor tissue, taken at surgery. This chain connects TRBV28 to TRBJ1-4; 8 bases map to TRBD1. The TCR originated in a female donor with early-stage non-small cell lung cancer. In nucleotides, the CDR3 is TGTGCCAGCATTAAACGACAGGGGTTAAGGGAAAAACTGTTTTTT. Encoded protein: CASIKRQGLREKLFF.